One and the same sample provided the 3 T cell receptor beta chains below, sequenced in a study of T cell repertoires in cytomegalovirus infection. TCRdb itself ran the reads through MiXCR, one entry per CDR3 protein. The sample lists roughly 180,000 distinct CDR3 sequences; about a sixth were seen once. The specimen sequenced was CD8+ T cells from PBMCs. All receptors derive from a human donor in good health (CMV status not recorded). Some clones in this sample may be carry-over from other donors' samples.

This clonotype was seen a handful of times. This chain uses TRBV5-1 with TRBJ2-3; D ambiguous. V dropped 3 bases and J dropped 0 bases, with 8 bases sitting between them. CDR1 and CDR2 (germline): SGHRS, YFSETQ. The CDR3 loop spans 14 amino acids. The CDR3 nucleotides are TGCGCCAGCAGCTGGGCAATTAGCACAGATACGCAGTATTTT. This encodes CASSWAISTDTQYF.

This rearrangement joins TRBV6-6 to TRBJ2-1; 14 bases are a match to TRBD2. This CDR3 comprises 17 residues. CDR1 is MNHNY and CDR2 is SVGAGI in the germline V gene (reference sequence). V dropped 8 bases and J dropped 6; count of bases not matched to a gene: 12. CDR3 nucleotide sequence: TGTGCCAGCTTTCGACCGCGGACTAGCGGGGGGACCAATGAGCAGTTCTTC. This sequence encodes CASFRPRTSGGTNEQFF.

The gene calls are TRBV19 and TRBJ1-2, with a weak D call TRBD1 (5 bases). CDR1 is LNHDA, CDR2 SQIVND, per germline (reference sequence). The CDR3 extends over 13 amino acids. Trimming left V 5 bases short and J 3 bases short, with 10 bases between. The CDR3 DNA follows: TGTGCCAGTAGTGTGGGGGAGGACTATGGCTACACCTTC. It translates to CASSVGEDYGYTF. The full variable domain, rest sourced from reference TRBV19 and TRBJ1-2, is DGGITQSPKYLFRKEGQNVTLSCEQNLNHDAMYWYRQDPGQGLRLIYYSQIVNDFQKGDIAEGYSVSREKKESFPLTVTSAQKNPTAFYLCASSVGEDYGYTFGSGTRLTVV.